These 4 T cell receptor beta chains were all obtained from the same sample, sequenced in a study of CXCR3-negative and CXCR3-positive naive CD8 T cells. Libraries of TRB cDNA were made by 5' RACE and carried UMIs. TCRdb reprocessed the 5' RACE reads; each CDR3 protein has one entry and no DNA is given. The sample includes about 90,000 distinct CDR3 sequences. The specimen was naive CXCR3- CD8+ T cells from blood. Subset noted: CD45RO-CCR7+CD27+CD95- naive CD8+ T cells lacking CXCR3 (TNR3-). All receptors come from a human donor in good health. Some clones in this sample may be carry-over from other donors' samples.

This chain uses TRBV6-2 or TRBV6-3 with TRBJ2-3; TCRdb outputs TRBD1, but without DNA this stays unchecked. Germline assignment: CDR1 MNHEY and CDR2 SVGEGT. The CDR3 is 15 amino acids. The CDR3 spells CASSLTGTITDTQYF.

V usage is TRBV29-1 and J usage is TRBJ1-2; as DNA is missing, the TRBD1 call by TCRdb cannot be tested. The CDR3 covers 14 residues. In germline, CDR1 is SQVTM, CDR2 ANQGSEA. The CDR3 spells CSVDMRQGDYGYTF.

The CDR3 protein is CASSLGDGYGYTF. J is TRBJ1-2 and V is TRBV7-9; without DNA, the TCRdb call of TRBD1 cannot be checked. The CDR3 spans 13 residues. Per germline, CDR1 SEHNR and CDR2 FQNEAQ (reference sequence).

The chain uses TRBV7-2 and TRBJ2-1. The CDR3 runs 13 residues. Germline-derived CDR1 and CDR2 are SGHTA and FQGNSA. The CDR3 sequence is CASSLDLHNEQFF.